Each of the 19 T cell receptor beta chains below was sequenced from the same sample in a study of T cell responses to AZD1222 COVID-19 vaccine (dated by TCRdb to about 2021). Library preparation was by the immunoSEQ multiplex PCR assay. TCRdb holds this immuneACCESS table with in-frame rearrangements only. Some clones are missing; in checked studies, unresolved V genes explain under half, and the rest has no known cause. Here the sample has 85,000 to 110,000 clones; around nine tenths occur a single time. The top ten hold roughly 22% of the sample. The time point tag for this specimen amounts to: baseline before first vaccination. This sample comprised peripheral blood, obtained on day 0 of AZD1222 vaccination. The receptors shown here come from an adult in good health.

V usage is TRBV19 and J usage is TRBJ2-3; unclear D gene. Between the trimmed V and J ends, which lost 8 bases and 0 bases, there was a span of 9 bases. The CDR3 is 13 amino acids. From germline, CDR1 is LNHDA and CDR2 SQIVND (reference sequence). CDR3 nucleotides: TGTGCCAGTCGTTACGCTAGCACAGATACGCAGTATTTT. Translating it yields CASRYASTDTQYF.

The V gene is TRBV28, the J gene TRBJ2-2; TRBD2 might be the D (7 bases). Looked up from germline, CDR1 is MDHEN and CDR2 is SYDVKM. Trimming stripped 2 bases from V and 7 bases from J, with 11 bases between. This CDR3 has 14 amino acids. CDR3 DNA: TGTGCCAGCAGTTTACGGGGGGCAGGCGGGGAGCTGTTTTTT. Amino acid sequence: CASSLRGAGGELFF. Variable domain in full (rest from reference TRBV28 and TRBJ2-2): DVKVTQSSRYLVKRTGEKVFLECVQDMDHENMFWYRQDPGLGLRLIYFSYDVKMKEKGDIPEGYSVSREKKERFSLILESASTNQTSMYLCASSLRGAGGELFFGEGSRLTVL.

This clone was seen more than once but under ten times. The chain links TRBV7-9 to TRBJ2-7; D ambiguous. V was clipped by 5 bases and J by 7 bases, with 12 bases between them. The CDR3 consists of 12 residues. Germline V CDR1 and CDR2: SEHNR, FQNEAQ (reference sequence). CDR3 in amino acids: CASSLPSREQYF. The CDR3 coding sequence is TGTGCCAGCAGCCTCCCGTCAAGGGAGCAGTACTTC.

The gene calls are TRBV28 and TRBJ1-1, with D uncertain. Germline values: CDR1 MDHEN, CDR2 SYDVKM. Trimming took off 5 bases at V and 0 bases at J, with 10 bases between the two ends. This CDR3 has 14 residues. CDR3 bases: TGTGCCAGCAGTCTCCCGGGGATGAACACTGAAGCTTTCTTT. Protein product: CASSLPGMNTEAFF.

The chain combines TRBV5-1 with TRBJ2-1; 8 nucleotides align to TRBD2. The CDR3 runs 17 residues. The junction had 19 bases not matched to a gene; V was cut back by 7 bases and J by 7 bases. The germline gives CDR1 SGHRS, CDR2 YFSETQ. The CDR3 here is CASALMSGAGAGNEQFF. For the CDR3, the DNA is TGCGCCAGCGCATTGATGTCTGGAGCGGGGGCCGGTAATGAGCAGTTCTTC. The full variable domain, with the rest looked up from reference TRBV5-1 and TRBJ2-1, is KAGVTQTPRYLIKTRGQQVTLSCSPISGHRSVSWYQQTPGQGLQFLFEYFSETQRNKGNFPGRFSGRQFSNSRSEMNVSTLELGDSALYLCASALMSGAGAGNEQFFGPGTRLTVL.

The chain employs TRBV5-4 and TRBJ2-7; D unresolved. CDR1 and CDR2 (germline): SGHNT, YYREEE (reference sequence). V was shortened by 0 bases and J by 3 bases, with 7 bases between the two germline ends. There are 13 residues in the CDR3. CDR3 in amino acids: CASSLAPGYEQYF. The CDR3 DNA reads TGTGCCAGCAGCTTGGCTCCGGGCTACGAGCAGTACTTC.

This chain connects TRBV19 to TRBJ2-3; D possibly corresponds to TRBD1 (5 bases). Germline values: CDR1 LNHDA, CDR2 SQIVND (reference sequence). The CDR3 has 14 amino acids. The ends were cut back, 5 bases at V and 4 bases at J, with 13 bases in the middle. In DNA, the CDR3 is TGTGCCAGTAGTCTCAGGGCAGAAGCAGATACGCAGTATTTT. This codes for CASSLRAEADTQYF.

This sequence joins TRBV2 and TRBJ1-2; no clear D. There are 13 residues in the CDR3. CDR1 is SNHLY and CDR2 is FYNNEI in the germline V gene. Trimming removed 7 bases at V and 4 bases at J, with 13 bases between. In DNA, the CDR3 is TGTGCCAGCATGATGCGCCCCTTCTATGGCTACACCTTC. This encodes CASMMRPFYGYTF.

The chain carries TRBV18 and TRBJ2-3, with D possibly being TRBD1 (6 bases). From germline, CDR1 is KGHSH and CDR2 LQKENI. V lost 3 bases and J lost 1, with 8 bases in between. The CDR3 loop spans 14 amino acids. The CDR3 sequence is CASSPTGRTDTQYF. The CDR3 region has the DNA TGTGCCAGCTCACCCACAGGGCGCACAGATACGCAGTATTTT.

This rearrangement joins TRBV5-6 to TRBJ1-3; tentative D call: TRBD1 (6 bases). Per germline, CDR1 SGHDT and CDR2 YYEEEE. Trimming stripped 4 bases from V and 4 bases from J, with 18 bases between. The CDR3 extends over 16 amino acids. The CDR3 DNA follows: TGTGCCAGCAGCCAAACGCTCCAGGGGCGAGGAAACACCATATATTTT. It yields the protein CASSQTLQGRGNTIYF.

This chain connects TRBV27 to TRBJ2-3; 7 positions agree with TRBD2. The V segment lost 5 bases and the J segment 2 bases; nucleotides outside the gene matches: 13. Germline V lookup: CDR1 MNHEY, CDR2 SMNVEV (reference sequence). This CDR3 spans 17 amino acids. The CDR3 here is CASSPRGLAAPTDTQYF. The DNA for the CDR3 is TGTGCCAGCAGTCCCCGTGGGCTAGCGGCCCCCACAGATACGCAGTATTTT.

The chain uses TRBV3-1 (or the pseudogene TRBV3-2) and TRBJ1-4; 7 positions agree with TRBD1. V lost 6 bases to trimming and J lost 4 bases; unmatched junction nucleotides: 5. The CDR3 consists of 14 residues. Germline CDR1 and CDR2: LGHDT and YNNKEL (reference sequence). The chain's CDR3 is CASSLQGFNEKLFF. The DNA of the CDR3 is TGTGCCAGCAGTCTACAGGGGTTTAATGAAAAACTGTTTTTT.

The chain carries TRBV15 and TRBJ1-4; D unclear. Germline V lookup: CDR1 LNHNV, CDR2 YYDKDF (reference sequence). The CDR3 is made up of 15 amino acids. V lost 1 base, J lost 0 bases, and 6 bases lay in between. The CDR3 DNA follows: TGTGCCACCAGCAGAGTGGGTGCAACTAATGAAAAACTGTTTTTT. Protein sequence: CATSRVGATNEKLFF. The whole variable domain, remainder taken from reference TRBV15 and TRBJ1-4, is DAMVIQNPRYQVTQFGKPVTLSCSQTLNHNVMYWYQQKSSQAPKLLFHYYDKDFNNEADTPDNFQSRRPNTSFCFLDIRSPGLGDTAMYLCATSRVGATNEKLFFGSGTQLSVL.

Turning to this clone: One end of the junction does not line up with germline, which may come from a read error. This chain connects TRBV7-9 to TRBJ2-5; no reliable D call. The CDR3 runs 13 residues. Germline loops: CDR1 SEHNR, CDR2 FQNEAQ (reference sequence). The DNA of the CDR3 is TGTGCCAGCAGCCAGACTCTCTTAGAGGCCCAGTACTTC. It encodes CASSQTLLEAQYF.

The V gene is TRBV19, the J gene TRBJ2-7; D is possibly TRBD1 (5 bases). CDR3 length equals 12 residues. Trimming pared 5 bases from V and 3 bases from J, leaving 8 bases between. Germline V gene data show CDR1 as LNHDA and CDR2 as SQIVND (reference sequence). The CDR3 is CASSGQGYEQYF. DNA for the CDR3: TGTGCCAGTAGTGGGCAGGGCTACGAGCAGTACTTC.

J is TRBJ2-3 and V is TRBV11-2; 7 bases fit TRBD1. The CDR3 has 13 amino acids. The junction had 8 bases not matched to a gene; V was cut back by 7 bases and J by 7 bases. Germline CDR1 SGHAT, CDR2 FQNNGV. CDR3 DNA: TGTGCCAGCACCGCACAGGGGATAAATACGCAGTATTTT. Translation: CASTAQGINTQYF.

V gene TRBV5-1 combines with J gene TRBJ1-2; D call uncertain. Trimming took off 0 bases at V and 6 bases at J, with 15 bases between the two ends. The CDR3 has 15 amino acids. Germline V gene data show CDR1 as SGHRS and CDR2 as YFSETQ. Here the CDR3 reads CASSLATTGADGYTF. The CDR3, as DNA: TGCGCCAGCAGCTTGGCCACAACCGGAGCGGATGGCTACACCTTC.

The chain links TRBV2 to TRBJ1-2, with a possible D match to TRBD1 (6 bases). From germline, CDR1 is SNHLY and CDR2 FYNNEI. The V end was cut by 7 bases, the J end by 3 bases, with 15 bases between. The CDR3 is 14 residues long. CDR3 region: CASTFSGADYGYTF. In DNA form, the CDR3 reads TGTGCCAGCACGTTTTCAGGGGCGGACTATGGCTACACCTTC.

The chain joins TRBV18 to TRBJ2-7; possible D gene TRBD1, 6 bases. The germline CDR1 and CDR2 sequences are KGHSH and LQKENI. Trimming pared 3 bases from V and 2 bases from J, leaving 14 bases between. The CDR3 consists of 15 residues. This CDR3 is CASSPLTGPAYEQYF. The CDR3 nucleotides are TGTGCCAGCTCACCCCTTACAGGGCCGGCCTACGAGCAGTACTTC.